These 31 T cell receptor beta chains were all obtained from the same sample, sequenced in a study of T cell repertoires in cytomegalovirus infection. These receptors have no identified antigens. TCRdb ran MiXCR on the reads and lists one entry per CDR3 protein. This table holds about 130,000 distinct CDR3 sequences, 32% found once. The source was CD8+ T cells from cultured PBMCs, collected from culture after CMV antigen stimulation. The receptors stem from a human donor in good health (CMV status not recorded). Some clones in this sample may be carry-over from other donors' samples.

The table lists this clonotype with a few counts. The chain has TRBV6-1 and TRBJ1-1, with D perhaps TRBD1 (5 bases). V was trimmed by 5 bases and J by 7 bases, leaving 14 bases between them. CDR1 and CDR2 from the germline V gene are MNHNS and SASEGT. The CDR3 is made up of 13 amino acids. The CDR3 coding sequence is TGTGCCAGCAGTCCACCAGGGACTTTTGAAGCTTTCTTT. It yields the protein CASSPPGTFEAFF.

V is TRBV28 and J is TRBJ2-3; 8 nucleotides match TRBD2. The length of the CDR3 is 17 residues. V was pared by 2 bases and J by 2 bases, with 9 bases of the junction left unmatched. The germline V gene encodes CDR1 MDHEN and CDR2 SYDVKM. The CDR3 reads CASSLRGLAQSTDTQYF. CDR3 nucleotides: TGTGCCAGCAGTTTAAGAGGACTAGCTCAATCCACAGATACGCAGTATTTT.

This clonotype occurred many times. The chain couples TRBV27 to TRBJ2-1; D unclear. Germline V lookup: CDR1 MNHEY, CDR2 SMNVEV (reference sequence). V was shortened by 6 bases and J by 6 bases, with 6 bases between the two germline ends. There are 11 residues in the CDR3. DNA of the CDR3: TGTGCCAGCAGCTTAGGCAATGAGCAGTTCTTC. It specifies CASSLGNEQFF.

This clonotype was seen a handful of times. The chain recombines TRBV15 with TRBJ1-4; unclear D gene. V was pared by 0 bases and J by 3 bases, with 8 bases between. Germline lookup yields CDR1 LNHNV and CDR2 YYDKDF (reference sequence). The CDR3 loop spans 15 amino acids. CDR3 coding DNA: TGTGCCACCAGCAGAGATGGCGGGGCTAATGAAAAACTGTTTTTT. Protein: CATSRDGGANEKLFF.

This clonotype appeared a few times. The V and J genes are TRBV7-2 and TRBJ2-1; D perhaps matches TRBD1 (6 bases). CDR1 and CDR2 from the germline V gene are SGHTA and FQGNSA. Trimming removed 6 bases at V and 5 bases at J, with 20 bases between. The CDR3 loop spans 16 amino acids. CDR3 sequence (DNA): TGTGCCAGCAGGCAAAACAGGGTTGGAAACGACAATGAGCAGTTCTTC. It is translated as CASRQNRVGNDNEQFF.

The V gene is TRBV6-2 or TRBV6-3, the J gene TRBJ2-7, with TRBD2 identical over 7 bases. The CDR3 totals 18 residues. After removal of 2 bases from V and 5 bases from J, the junction contained 18 bases not matched to a gene. Germline V lookup: CDR1 MNHEY, CDR2 SVGEGT. The CDR3 sequence: CASSYPLPGGGDSDEQYF. CDR3 nucleotides: TGTGCCAGCAGTTACCCCCTCCCAGGCGGGGGAGATTCTGACGAGCAGTACTTC.

This clonotype appeared a few times. This sequence joins TRBV6-1 and TRBJ1-1; tentatively, D is TRBD1 (5 bases). This CDR3 region has 15 residues. Germline CDR1 and CDR2: MNHNS and SASEGT. Trimming left V 5 bases short and J 0 bases short, with 13 bases between. CDR3 DNA sequence: TGTGCCAGCAGTTACGTTGCAGGGTTGAACACTGAAGCTTTCTTT. The encoded protein is CASSYVAGLNTEAFF.

This chain connects TRBV5-4 to TRBJ2-7; no clear D. Germline-derived CDR1 and CDR2 are SGHNT and YYREEE (reference sequence). The V end lost 3 bases, the J end lost 1 base, and 8 bases lay between the germline ends. This CDR3 spans 13 amino acids. CDR3 protein: CASSSPFSYEQYF. The DNA for the CDR3 is TGTGCCAGCAGCTCTCCTTTTTCCTACGAGCAGTACTTC.

V and J are TRBV9 and TRBJ2-5; 8 bases agree with TRBD2. The CDR3 totals 14 residues. The germline gives CDR1 SGDLS, CDR2 YYNGEE. V shed 8 bases, J shed 3 bases, and the junction held 9 bases outside the gene matches. The CDR3 coding sequence is TGTGCCAGTTCGGGGGGGCCCATCGAAGAGACCCAGTACTTC. This codes for CASSGGPIEETQYF. Looking up the rest from reference TRBV9 and TRBJ2-5 gives the full variable domain: DSGVTQTPKHLITATGQRVTLRCSPRSGDLSVYWYQQSLDQGLQFLIQYYNGEERAKGNILERFSAQQFPDLHSELNLSSLELGDSALYFCASSGGPIEETQYFGPGTRLLVL.

This clonotype was found a few times. The DNA for the CDR3 is TGTGCCAGCAGTTTAAGCAGGGCTTATAATTCACCCCTCCACTTT. It translates to CASSLSRAYNSPLHF. The chain employs TRBV12-3 or TRBV12-4 and TRBJ1-6, with D possibly matching TRBD1 (5 bases). The CDR3 extends over 15 amino acids. V was clipped by 2 bases and J by 4 bases, with 9 bases between them.

A few counts support this clonotype. The rearrangement joins TRBV29-1 to TRBJ2-3, with D perhaps TRBD2 (5 bases). V was shortened by 8 bases and J by 5 bases, with 17 bases between the two germline ends. The CDR3 has 13 amino acids. Germline V gene data show CDR1 as SQVTM and CDR2 as ANQGSEA. CDR3 protein: CSSLLAGGDTQYF. CDR3 sequence (DNA): TGCAGCTCCCTTCTGGCCGGAGGAGATACGCAGTATTTT.

The chain links TRBV7-4 to TRBJ2-3; D unresolved. CDR1 and CDR2 from the germline V gene are SGHVT and SQSDAQ. The CDR3 has 11 residues. V was trimmed by 7 bases and J by 1 base, leaving 3 bases between them. CDR3 amino acids: CASIRTDTQYF. The CDR3 nucleotides read TGTGCCAGCATCCGCACAGATACGCAGTATTTT. The full variable domain, completed using reference TRBV7-4 and TRBJ2-3, is GAGVSQSPRYKVAKRGRDVALRCDSISGHVTLYWYRQTLGQGSEVLTYSQSDAQRDKSGRPSGRFSAERPERSVSTLKIQRTEQGDSAVYLCASIRTDTQYFGPGTRLTVL.

This rearrangement joins TRBV11-3 to TRBJ2-1, with a weak D call TRBD2 (7 bases). V gave up 3 bases and J gave up 9 bases, with 15 bases separating them. The CDR3 contains 14 residues. Germline loops: CDR1 SGHNT, CDR2 YENEEA. The chain's CDR3 is CASSLGGGAAEQFF. In DNA, the CDR3 is TGTGCCAGCAGCTTGGGAGGGGGGGCAGCTGAGCAGTTCTTC. The full variable domain, rest sourced from reference TRBV11-3 and TRBJ2-1, is EAGVVQSPRYKIIEKKQPVAFWCNPISGHNTLYWYLQNLGQGPELLIRYENEEAVDDSQLPKDRFSAERLKGVDSTLKIQPAELGDSAVYLCASSLGGGAAEQFFGPGTRLTVL.

The rearrangement uses TRBV7-6 and TRBJ2-7, with D possibly matching TRBD2 (6 bases). With 5 bases removed from V and 7 bases from J, the gap between germline ends came to 18 bases. Looked up from germline, CDR1 is SGHVS and CDR2 is FNYEAQ. CDR3 length equals 14 residues. CDR3 protein: CASSTQGGAFEQYF. The CDR3 nucleotides read TGTGCCAGCAGCACCCAGGGCGGGGCGTTTGAGCAGTACTTC.

This clonotype has a handful of counts. This chain links TRBV7-9 with TRBJ2-3; D uncertain. The V gene lost 4 bases and the J gene lost 3 bases, with 5 bases spanning the gap. Germline V gene data show CDR1 as SEHNR and CDR2 as FQNEAQ (reference sequence). The length of the CDR3 is 12 residues. For the CDR3, the DNA is TGTGCCAGCAGCTCCCGGACAGATACGCAGTATTTT. It translates to CASSSRTDTQYF.

This clonotype has only a few counts. The chain is built from TRBV5-6 and TRBJ1-3; possible D gene TRBD1, 6 bases. Germline V gene data show CDR1 as SGHDT and CDR2 as YYEEEE. Deletions cut 5 bases from V and 1 base from J, with 10 bases between. This CDR3 spans 14 amino acids. The CDR3 sequence is CASRSQGSGNTIYF. The CDR3 nucleotides are TGTGCCAGCAGATCACAGGGTTCTGGAAACACCATATATTTT.

The rearrangement joins TRBV11-2 to TRBJ2-1; tentative D call: TRBD1 (6 bases). The ends were cut back, 5 bases at V and 10 bases at J, with 6 bases in the middle. In germline, CDR1 is SGHAT, CDR2 FQNNGV. The CDR3 length is 10 residues. CDR3 sequence (DNA): TGTGCCAGCAGCGGGACAGAGCAGTTCTTC. This codes for CASSGTEQFF.

This clonotype was seen a few times. V usage is TRBV11-2 and J usage is TRBJ2-1, with D perhaps assigned TRBD1 or TRBD2 (5 bases each). Germline CDR1 and CDR2: SGHAT and FQNNGV. V dropped 5 bases and J dropped 7 bases, with 21 bases sitting between them. The CDR3 totals 16 residues. This chain's CDR3 is CASSAPGPPLLNEQFF. CDR3 DNA: TGTGCCAGCAGCGCACCGGGACCCCCTTTATTGAATGAGCAGTTCTTC.

This clonotype showed up just a few times. The rearrangement uses TRBV6-6 and TRBJ1-5, with no clear D. This CDR3 comprises 13 residues. From germline, CDR1 is MNHNY and CDR2 SVGAGI (reference sequence). The V and J ends lost 5 bases and 7 bases respectively, with 12 bases between them. The CDR3 DNA sequence: TGTGCCAGCAGTCCCGAAAACGAACAGCCCCAGCATTTT. Encoded protein: CASSPENEQPQHF.

J is TRBJ1-5 and V is TRBV4-1, with D hard to call. The germline gives CDR1 MGHRA, CDR2 YSYEKL. Trimming shortened V by 4 bases and J by 3 bases, and 10 bases separated the two germline ends. The CDR3 is made up of 14 amino acids. The CDR3, as DNA: TGCGCCAGCAGCCTCGGACCGATCAATCAGCCCCAGCATTTT. It codes for CASSLGPINQPQHF.

The rearrangement joins TRBV15 to TRBJ2-2; weak D call: TRBD1 (5 bases). The CDR3 covers 16 residues. V was pared by 0 bases and J by 0 bases, with 8 bases between. Germline V gene data show CDR1 as LNHNV and CDR2 as YYDKDF (reference sequence). Here the CDR3 reads CATSRDQGPNTGELFF. DNA for the CDR3: TGTGCCACCAGCAGAGATCAGGGCCCGAACACCGGGGAGCTGTTTTTT.

This clonotype was found a few times. The V gene is TRBV7-2, the J gene TRBJ2-5, with 8 bases fitting TRBD2. Germline CDR1 SGHTA, CDR2 FQGNSA. CDR3 length: 14 amino acids. V lost 2 bases to trimming and J lost 5 bases; unmatched junction nucleotides: 4. CDR3: CASSLWRGDETQYF. In DNA, the CDR3 is TGTGCCAGCAGCTTATGGCGGGGGGATGAGACCCAGTACTTC.

This clonotype was recorded at least ten times. The chain employs TRBV7-3 and TRBJ2-3; 10 bases match TRBD2. This CDR3 is 15 amino acids long. Germline V gives CDR1 SGHTA, CDR2 FQGTGA. The trim removed 5 bases at V and 2 bases at J, leaving 4 bases unmatched. The chain's CDR3 is CASSLSGGATDTQYF. The DNA of the CDR3 is TGTGCCAGCAGCCTAAGCGGGGGGGCCACAGATACGCAGTATTTT.

The rearrangement links TRBV4-2 to TRBJ2-7; 13 bases are shared with TRBD2. Germline lookup yields CDR1 LGHNA and CDR2 YNFKEQ. The V gene end was trimmed by 2 bases and the J gene end by 5 bases; junction bases not matched to a gene: 3. The CDR3 consists of 15 residues. The DNA for the CDR3 is TGTGCCAGCAGCCAAACAGGACTAGCGGGGGACGAGCAGTACTTC. Translating it yields CASSQTGLAGDEQYF.

This chain connects TRBV5-1 to TRBJ2-3; 9 bases fit TRBD2. The CDR3 extends over 20 amino acids. Germline-derived CDR1 and CDR2 are SGHRS and YFSETQ. V shed 4 bases and J 0 bases; nucleotides not matched to a gene: 18. The CDR3 protein is CASSLIGESGGSTSTDTQYF. DNA of the CDR3: TGCGCCAGCAGCCTGATCGGGGAGAGCGGGGGGTCCACTAGCACAGATACGCAGTATTTT. Full variable domain (rest looked up from reference TRBV5-1 and TRBJ2-3): KAGVTQTPRYLIKTRGQQVTLSCSPISGHRSVSWYQQTPGQGLQFLFEYFSETQRNKGNFPGRFSGRQFSNSRSEMNVSTLELGDSALYLCASSLIGESGGSTSTDTQYFGPGTRLTVL.

The chain combines TRBV7-9 with TRBJ2-5; 7 bases match TRBD2. Germline V lookup: CDR1 SEHNR, CDR2 FQNEAQ (reference sequence). The CDR3 runs to 16 residues. V lost 8 bases and J lost 0; bases outside the gene matches: 12. The DNA for the CDR3 is TGTGCCAGCCGCCCCAGGGAGGGGCCGGACCAAGAGACCCAGTACTTC. Translating it yields CASRPREGPDQETQYF.

The CDR3: CASSLAELAGRNTGELFF. CDR3 bases: TGTGCCAGCAGCTTAGCGGAGCTAGCGGGGCGGAACACCGGGGAGCTGTTTTTT. V is TRBV11-1 and J is TRBJ2-2; 9 bases align to TRBD2. This CDR3 region has 18 residues. CDR1 is SGHAT and CDR2 is FQDESV in the germline V gene (reference sequence). V lost 0 bases to trimming and J lost 1 base; unmatched junction nucleotides: 6.

The chain has TRBV10-3 and TRBJ2-7, with a possible D match to TRBD1 (6 bases). Per germline, CDR1 ENHRY and CDR2 SYGVKD. The CDR3 is made up of 11 amino acids. The germline V and J ends were trimmed by 11 bases and 3 bases, with 11 bases remaining between them. CDR3 nucleotide sequence: TGTGCCGTGCAGACAGGCTACGAGCAGTACTTC. The encoded protein is CAVQTGYEQYF.

The chain couples TRBV7-9 to TRBJ2-1; D perhaps matches TRBD1 (5 bases). Germline CDR1 is SEHNR and CDR2 is FQNEAQ (reference sequence). The CDR3 is made up of 12 amino acids. V was shortened by 6 bases and J by 9 bases, with 12 bases between the two germline ends. Written as DNA, the CDR3 is TGTGCCAGCAGTAGGGGTAATAGTGAGCAGTTCTTC. Translated: CASSRGNSEQFF.

The chain has TRBV19 and TRBJ2-1; D not certain. The V gene's germline CDR1 is LNHDA and CDR2 SQIVND (reference sequence). The V gene lost 5 bases and the J gene lost 2 bases, with 10 bases spanning the gap. CDR3 length equals 14 residues. CDR3 residues: CASSGDKTYNEQFF. The CDR3 DNA follows: TGTGCCAGTAGTGGGGATAAGACCTACAATGAGCAGTTCTTC.

This clonotype was recorded a few times. This rearrangement joins TRBV7-2 to TRBJ2-3; TRBD2 aligns across 14 bases. The CDR3 has 16 residues. The J segment lost 5 bases and the V segment lost 1 base, leaving 2 bases of the junction unmatched. Germline CDR1 reads SGHTA; CDR2 reads FQGNSA. Written as DNA, the CDR3 is TGTGCCAGCAGCTTAGGACTAGCGGGGGGGGGAGATACGCAGTATTTT. Translating it yields CASSLGLAGGGDTQYF.